The 7 T cell receptor beta chains in this list originate from one sample, sequenced in a study of blood T cell repertoires in COVID-19. Measured with immunoSEQ multiplex PCR; TCRdb has only the in-frame clones, and not every one. This repertoire shows roughly 100,000 clones, 70% to 90% found once; its top ten account for roughly 4.6%. Sequencing was carried out using peripheral blood. Source of these receptors: a human donor in a cohort sampled during active COVID-19.

The J gene is TRBJ1-1, the V gene TRBV19; D gene unclear. The CDR3 spans 16 residues. In germline, CDR1 is LNHDA, CDR2 SQIVND (reference sequence). Trimming cost V 1 base and J 5 bases, with 17 bases left between them. For the CDR3, the DNA is TGTGCCAGTAGTATAGGTTCCCTACTTGCGGGTACTGAAGCTTTCTTT. It yields the protein CASSIGSLLAGTEAFF.

This chain joins TRBV6-6 and TRBJ1-6; D is ambiguous. Germline CDR1 and CDR2: MNHNY and SVGAGI (reference sequence). The V gene lost 2 bases and the J gene lost 5 bases, with 7 bases spanning the gap. The CDR3 runs 14 residues. In DNA, the CDR3 is TGTGCCAGCAGTTACGGGCAGAATAATTCACCCCTCCACTTT. It specifies CASSYGQNNSPLHF.

The chain combines TRBV25-1 with TRBJ2-1; 8 bases agree with TRBD1. CDR1 is MGHDK, CDR2 SYGVNS, per germline. The CDR3 runs 16 residues. Losses at the gene ends were 3 bases for V and 8 bases for J; bases not matched to a gene: 12. The CDR3 reads CASSDLQGANNYEQFF. In DNA, the CDR3 is TGTGCCAGCAGTGATCTTCAGGGGGCTAATAATTATGAGCAGTTCTTC.

The chain couples TRBV7-9 to TRBJ2-3; tentatively, D is TRBD1 (5 bases). CDR3 size: 14 residues. CDR1 is SEHNR, CDR2 FQNEAQ, per germline (reference sequence). V lost 4 bases to trimming and J lost 5 bases, with 13 bases between them. The CDR3 DNA sequence: TGTGCCAGCAGCTCCCTGGGGCTTGTAGATACGCAGTATTTT. Translating it yields CASSSLGLVDTQYF.

The V gene is TRBV7-2, the J gene TRBJ2-5; TRBD2 matches 7 bases. Germline-derived CDR1 and CDR2 are SGHTA and FQGNSA. The junction had 4 bases not matched to a gene; V was cut back by 4 bases and J by 2 bases. CDR3 length equals 14 residues. CDR3 residues: CASSSGTTQETQYF. In nucleotides, the CDR3 is TGTGCCAGCAGCTCCGGGACTACTCAAGAGACCCAGTACTTC.

This chain connects TRBV9 to TRBJ1-3, with D uncertain. Deletions cut 2 bases from V and 4 bases from J, with 13 bases between. The CDR3 totals 15 residues. Germline-derived CDR1 and CDR2 are SGDLS and YYNGEE. The CDR3 spells CASSVSVGEGNTIYF. The DNA of the CDR3 is TGTGCCAGCAGCGTTAGCGTGGGCGAGGGAAACACCATATATTTT.

This clone has only a few counts. The chain couples TRBV4-1 to TRBJ2-7, with 7 bases identical to TRBD1. In germline, CDR1 is MGHRA, CDR2 YSYEKL. V shed 1 base, J shed 3 bases, and the junction held 3 bases outside the gene matches. The CDR3 runs to 14 residues. CDR3 in DNA: TGCGCCAGCAGCCAAGGACAGGGCTTCTACGAGCAGTACTTC. It yields the protein CASSQGQGFYEQYF.